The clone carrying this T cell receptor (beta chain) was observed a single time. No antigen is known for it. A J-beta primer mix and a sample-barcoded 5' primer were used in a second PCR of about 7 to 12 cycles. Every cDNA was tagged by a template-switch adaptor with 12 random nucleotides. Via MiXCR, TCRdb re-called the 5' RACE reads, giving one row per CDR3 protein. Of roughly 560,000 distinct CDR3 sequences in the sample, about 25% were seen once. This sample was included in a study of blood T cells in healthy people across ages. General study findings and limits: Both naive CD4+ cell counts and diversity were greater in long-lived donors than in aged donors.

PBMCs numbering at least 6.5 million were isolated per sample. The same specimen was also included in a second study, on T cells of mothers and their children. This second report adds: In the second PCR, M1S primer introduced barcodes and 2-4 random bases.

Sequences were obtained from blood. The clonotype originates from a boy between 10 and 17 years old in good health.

This CDR3 reads CASSLMTGSVDEKLFF. As DNA, the CDR3 is TGTGCCAGCAGCCTCATGACGGGGTCCGTGGATGAAAAACTGTTTTTT. The V gene is TRBV14, the J gene TRBJ1-4, with D unresolved. V was clipped by 4 bases and J by 6 bases, with 18 bases between them. Germline-derived CDR1 and CDR2 are SGHDN and FVKESK. The CDR3 length is 16 residues.